This TCR beta chain is from a study of beta chain features in type 1 diabetes. Notes on the study in general: Type 1 diabetes patients had VDJ junctions that carried fewer insertions and more deletions. HLA influence on TCRB rearrangement stayed unresolved here.

From germline, CDR1 is KGHSH and CDR2 LQKENI. This CDR3 comprises 12 residues. The ends lost 3 bases at V and 5 bases at J; junction bases unmatched: 0. This clone was picked up a small number of times. The target antigen is unknown. Other DNA variants within this sample encode the same CDR3. Expressed TCRB transcripts were sequenced, since all the RNA that had been isolated was reverse transcribed. Mean read depth for naive, central memory and regulatory T cell samples was around 3.5 million reads. Method: immunoSEQ multiplex PCR; TCRdb's copy keeps in-frame clones and lacks some. The sample has about 230,000 clones; 7.5% to 10% are singletons.

Sample: naive CD4+ T cells from blood. V and J are TRBV18 and TRBJ2-5; 7 positions agree with TRBD1. This clonotype originated in a woman between 18 and 30 years old in good health. CDR3 protein: CASSPTGETQYF. The DNA for the CDR3 is TGTGCCAGCTCACCGACAGGGGAGACCCAGTACTTC.